This T cell receptor (beta chain) was sequenced during a study of T cell responses to AZD1222 COVID-19 vaccine. The assay was immunoSEQ multiplex PCR, and TCRdb's table has in-frame clones only and misses some. The sample carries over 150,000 clones, roughly nine tenths recorded once. On this clone: What it binds is not known.

Study-wide results and caveats: Epitopes outside B.1.351 and B.1.1.7 mutated regions reportedly drew nearly half of spike TCRs.

V gave up 8 bases and J gave up 9 bases, with 17 bases separating them. This CDR3 spans 13 amino acids. Germline V lookup: CDR1 ENHRY, CDR2 SYGVKD. Specimen: peripheral blood, collected on day 0 of MenACWY control vaccination. The rearrangement links TRBV10-3 to TRBJ1-5; D is perhaps TRBD1 (5 bases). The sequence was obtained from an adult in good health. Written as DNA, the CDR3 is TGTGCCATCCGATCGACAGAGAACGGGCCCCAGCATTTT. Encoded protein: CAIRSTENGPQHF.